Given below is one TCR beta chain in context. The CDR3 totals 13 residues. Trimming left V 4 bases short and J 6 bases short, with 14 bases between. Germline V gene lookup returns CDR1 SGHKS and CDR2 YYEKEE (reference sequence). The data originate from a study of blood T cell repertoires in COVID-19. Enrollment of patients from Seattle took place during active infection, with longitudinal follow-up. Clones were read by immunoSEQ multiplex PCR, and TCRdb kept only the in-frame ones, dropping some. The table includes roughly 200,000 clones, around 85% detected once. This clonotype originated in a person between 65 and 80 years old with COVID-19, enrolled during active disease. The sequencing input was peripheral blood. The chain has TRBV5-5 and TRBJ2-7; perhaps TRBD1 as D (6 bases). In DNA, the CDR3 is TGTGCCAGCAGCGTCACAGGGTTCCGCGAGCAGTACTTC. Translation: CASSVTGFREQYF.